This TCR beta chain emerged from a study of OX40 agonist ivuxolimab in advanced cancers. Study-wide results and limits: Clones of CD4+ and CD8+ blood T cells grew by week 6 at doses of 0.1 to 3.0 mg/kg. Relative to CD4+, CD8+ T cells held more expanded clones on average.

Profiled with immunoSEQ multiplex PCR; TCRdb holds only in-frame clones, not every one. The data show 72,000 or so clones, around 87% seen once. The V end lost 4 bases, the J end lost 3 bases, and 3 bases lay between the germline ends. This CDR3 contains 10 residues. In germline, CDR1 is DFQATT, CDR2 SNEGSKA (reference sequence). Details on this clone: Its antigen is undetermined.

J is TRBJ1-2 and V is TRBV20-1; D ambiguous. This TCR came from an adult with an advanced solid tumor such as melanoma, head and neck, liver or kidney cancer. The sequenced sample was CD4+ or CD8+ T cells sorted from blood, obtained in a trial of the OX40 agonist ivuxolimab. The CDR3 DNA reads TGCAGTGCTACGGACTATGGCTACACCTTC. Protein: CSATDYGYTF.